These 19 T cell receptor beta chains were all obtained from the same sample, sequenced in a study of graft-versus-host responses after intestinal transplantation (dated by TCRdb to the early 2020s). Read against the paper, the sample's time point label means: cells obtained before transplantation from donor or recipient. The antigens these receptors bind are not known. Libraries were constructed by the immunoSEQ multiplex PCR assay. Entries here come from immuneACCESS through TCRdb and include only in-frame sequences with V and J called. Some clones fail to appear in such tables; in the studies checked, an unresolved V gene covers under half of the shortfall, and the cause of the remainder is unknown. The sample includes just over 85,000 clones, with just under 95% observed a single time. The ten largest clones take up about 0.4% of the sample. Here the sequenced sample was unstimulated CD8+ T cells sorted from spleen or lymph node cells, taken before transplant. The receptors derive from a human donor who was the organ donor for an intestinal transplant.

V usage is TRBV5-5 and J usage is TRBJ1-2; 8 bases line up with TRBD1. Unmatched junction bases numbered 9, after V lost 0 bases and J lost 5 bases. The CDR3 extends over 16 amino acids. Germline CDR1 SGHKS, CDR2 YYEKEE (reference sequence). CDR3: CASSLDIWTGRYGYTF. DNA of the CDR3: TGTGCCAGCAGCTTGGATATTTGGACAGGGAGATATGGCTACACCTTC.

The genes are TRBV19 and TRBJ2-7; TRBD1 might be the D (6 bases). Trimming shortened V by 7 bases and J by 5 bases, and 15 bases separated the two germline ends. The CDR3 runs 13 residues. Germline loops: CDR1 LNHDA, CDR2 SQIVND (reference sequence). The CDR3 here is CASTKGGFDEQYF. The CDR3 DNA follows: TGTGCCAGTACCAAAGGGGGTTTCGACGAGCAGTACTTC.

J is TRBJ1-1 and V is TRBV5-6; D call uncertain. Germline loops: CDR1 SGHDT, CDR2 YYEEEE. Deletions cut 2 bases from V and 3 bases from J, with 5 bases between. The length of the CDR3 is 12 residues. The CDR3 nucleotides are TGTGCCAGCAGCTTCTCGGACACTGAAGCTTTCTTT. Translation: CASSFSDTEAFF.

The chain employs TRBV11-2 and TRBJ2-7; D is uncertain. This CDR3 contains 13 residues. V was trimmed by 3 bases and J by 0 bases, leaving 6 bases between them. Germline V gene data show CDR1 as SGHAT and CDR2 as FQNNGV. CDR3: CASSLGPSYEQYF. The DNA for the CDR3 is TGTGCCAGCAGCTTGGGCCCCTCCTACGAGCAGTACTTC.

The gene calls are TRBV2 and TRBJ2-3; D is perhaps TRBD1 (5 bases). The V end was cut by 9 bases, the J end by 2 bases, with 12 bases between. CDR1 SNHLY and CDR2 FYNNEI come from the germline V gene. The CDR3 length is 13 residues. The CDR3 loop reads CARQVMNTDTQYF. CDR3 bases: TGTGCCAGACAGGTGATGAACACAGATACGCAGTATTTT.

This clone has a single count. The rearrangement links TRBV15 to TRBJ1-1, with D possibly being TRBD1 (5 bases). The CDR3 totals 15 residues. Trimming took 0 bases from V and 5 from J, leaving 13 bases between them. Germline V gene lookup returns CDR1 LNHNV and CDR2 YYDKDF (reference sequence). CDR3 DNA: TGTGCCACCAGCAGAGATCGAGCTGGGGGGACTGAAGCTTTCTTT. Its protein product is CATSRDRAGGTEAFF.

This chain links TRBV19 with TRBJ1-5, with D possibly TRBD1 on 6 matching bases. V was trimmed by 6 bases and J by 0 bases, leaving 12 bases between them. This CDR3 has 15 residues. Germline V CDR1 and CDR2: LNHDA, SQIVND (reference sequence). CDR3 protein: CASRRTVYSNQPQHF. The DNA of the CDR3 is TGTGCCAGTAGGAGGACAGTCTATAGCAATCAGCCCCAGCATTTT.

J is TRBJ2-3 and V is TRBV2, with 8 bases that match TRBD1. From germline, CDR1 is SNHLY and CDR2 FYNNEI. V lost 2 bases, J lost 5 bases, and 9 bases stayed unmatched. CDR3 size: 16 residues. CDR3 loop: CASSEMAGGQGDTQYF. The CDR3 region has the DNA TGTGCCAGCAGTGAAATGGCAGGGGGCCAGGGAGATACGCAGTATTTT.

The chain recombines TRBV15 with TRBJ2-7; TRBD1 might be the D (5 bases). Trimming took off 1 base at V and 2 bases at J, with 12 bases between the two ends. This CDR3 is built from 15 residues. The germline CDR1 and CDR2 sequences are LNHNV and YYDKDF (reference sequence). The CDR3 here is CATSRVGALPYEQYF. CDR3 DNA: TGTGCCACCAGCAGAGTAGGGGCCCTACCCTACGAGCAGTACTTC.

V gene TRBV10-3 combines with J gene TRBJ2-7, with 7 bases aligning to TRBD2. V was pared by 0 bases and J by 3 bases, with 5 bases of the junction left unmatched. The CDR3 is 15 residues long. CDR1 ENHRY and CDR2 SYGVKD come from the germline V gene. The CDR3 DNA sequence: TGTGCCATCAGTGAGTCGGGGCCGGGGGGCTACGAGCAGTACTTC. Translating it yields CAISESGPGGYEQYF.

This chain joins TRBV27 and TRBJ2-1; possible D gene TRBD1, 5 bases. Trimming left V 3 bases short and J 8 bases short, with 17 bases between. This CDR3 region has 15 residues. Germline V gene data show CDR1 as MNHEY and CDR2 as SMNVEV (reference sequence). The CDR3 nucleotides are TGTGCCAGCAGTTTCGCTGGGGCGATCAACGATGAGCAGTTCTTC. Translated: CASSFAGAINDEQFF.

CDR3 region: CASSEGLGEETQYF. DNA for the CDR3: TGTGCCAGCAGTGAGGGGCTAGGGGAAGAGACCCAGTACTTC. The chain is built from TRBV2 and TRBJ2-5; perhaps TRBD1 as D (5 bases). V lost 3 bases and J 3 bases, leaving 11 bases between the germline ends. The CDR3 has 14 residues. Per germline, CDR1 SNHLY and CDR2 FYNNEI.

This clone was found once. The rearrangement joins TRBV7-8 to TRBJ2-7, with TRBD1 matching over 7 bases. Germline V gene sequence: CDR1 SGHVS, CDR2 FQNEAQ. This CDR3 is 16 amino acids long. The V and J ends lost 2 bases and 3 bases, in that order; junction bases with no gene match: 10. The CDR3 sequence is CASSLRRDSNLYEQYF. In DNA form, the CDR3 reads TGTGCCAGCAGCTTACGCCGGGACAGCAACCTCTACGAGCAGTACTTC.

For the CDR3, the DNA is TGTGCCAGCAGTTGGACAGGGAAGTACAATGAGCAGTTCTTC. Translation: CASSWTGKYNEQFF. This sequence joins TRBV27 and TRBJ2-1; TRBD1 agrees at 8 bases. The CDR3 contains 14 residues. Trimming cost V 4 bases and J 4 bases; bases outside gene matches: 3. CDR1 is MNHEY and CDR2 is SMNVEV in the germline V gene (reference sequence).

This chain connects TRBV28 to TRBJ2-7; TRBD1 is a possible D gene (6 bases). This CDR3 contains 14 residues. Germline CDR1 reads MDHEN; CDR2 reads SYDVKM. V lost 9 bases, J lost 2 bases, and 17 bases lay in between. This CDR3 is CASARQAIPYEQYF. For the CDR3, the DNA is TGTGCCAGTGCCAGACAGGCCATCCCCTACGAGCAGTACTTC.

The CDR3 protein is CASSWRGLAVSYEQYF. Written as DNA, the CDR3 is TGTGCCAGCAGCTGGAGGGGACTAGCGGTATCCTACGAGCAGTACTTC. V usage is TRBV28 and J usage is TRBJ2-7; 11 bases are shared with TRBD2. Trimming took 6 bases from V and 1 from J; bases not matched to a gene: 8. The CDR3 sequence is 16 residues long. Germline values: CDR1 MDHEN, CDR2 SYDVKM. The entire variable domain, with the rest obtained from reference TRBV28 and TRBJ2-7, is as follows: DVKVTQSSRYLVKRTGEKVFLECVQDMDHENMFWYRQDPGLGLRLIYFSYDVKMKEKGDIPEGYSVSREKKERFSLILESASTNQTSMYLCASSWRGLAVSYEQYFGPGTRLTVT.

CDR3 DNA: TGTGCCAGCAGCTGGGACAGGGGGACCGGGGAGCTGTTTTTT. Translation: CASSWDRGTGELFF. The J gene is TRBJ2-2, the V gene TRBV28; 11 nucleotides align to TRBD1. This CDR3 is built from 14 residues. Germline trimming cut 6 bases from V and 5 bases from J; bases unmatched to any gene: 2. The V gene's germline CDR1 is MDHEN and CDR2 SYDVKM.

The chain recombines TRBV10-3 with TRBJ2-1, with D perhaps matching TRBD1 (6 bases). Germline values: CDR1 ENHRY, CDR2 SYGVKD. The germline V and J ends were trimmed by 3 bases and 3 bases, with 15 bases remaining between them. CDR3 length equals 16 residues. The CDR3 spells CAISEGWETGYNEQFF. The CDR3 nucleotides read TGTGCCATCAGTGAAGGCTGGGAGACAGGCTACAATGAGCAGTTCTTC.

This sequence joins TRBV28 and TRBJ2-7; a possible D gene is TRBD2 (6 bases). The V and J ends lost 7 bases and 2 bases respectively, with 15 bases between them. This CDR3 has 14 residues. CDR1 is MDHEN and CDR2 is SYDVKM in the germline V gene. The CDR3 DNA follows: TGTGCCAGCAACGCGGGACGGGCGGCCTACGAGCAGTACTTC. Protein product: CASNAGRAAYEQYF.